Listed here are 21 T cell receptor beta chains from one sample, sequenced in a study of CD8 T cells in Susac syndrome. The RNA input was about 0.45 to 1 ug, and it was reverse transcribed with random hexamers. TCRdb re-analysed the immunoSEQ multiplex PCR reads in MiXCR, keeping a single row per CDR3 protein. This table holds about 110,000 distinct CDR3 sequences, roughly 95% found once. Sequencing input: CD4+ T cells from PBMCs. These TCRs come from a human donor in good health.

The CDR3 bases are TGCAGTGCTAGATCTGGACAATCGGTTATTGGGACCCAGTACTTC. Translation: CSARSGQSVIGTQYF. The J gene is TRBJ2-5, the V gene TRBV20-1; possible D gene TRBD1, 5 bases. Germline CDR1 and CDR2: DFQATT and SNEGSKA (reference sequence). The V end was cut by 2 bases, the J end by 7 bases, with 20 bases between. CDR3 size: 15 residues.

V usage is TRBV25-1 and J usage is TRBJ2-7, with 10 positions matching TRBD2. V lost 0 bases, J lost 1 base, and 3 bases stayed unmatched. This CDR3 is built from 16 residues. CDR1 is MGHDK and CDR2 is SYGVNS in the germline V gene. The CDR3 is CASSEYPAGGSYEQYF. The CDR3 nucleotides are TGTGCCAGCAGTGAATATCCAGCGGGAGGGTCCTACGAGCAGTACTTC.

Here the CDR3 reads CASSSGRSSYEQYF. CDR3 bases: TGTGCCAGCAGCTCAGGACGGAGCTCCTACGAGCAGTACTTC. The V gene is TRBV5-4, the J gene TRBJ2-7, with D unresolved. V was cut by 3 bases and J by 0 bases, with 10 bases left in between. Germline-derived CDR1 and CDR2 are SGHNT and YYREEE (reference sequence). The CDR3 is 14 amino acids.

The genes are TRBV5-6 and TRBJ1-6, with a tentative D call TRBD1 (5 bases). Germline values: CDR1 SGHDT, CDR2 YYEEEE. The CDR3 runs 14 residues. V gave up 4 bases and J gave up 10 bases, with 15 bases separating them. The CDR3 coding sequence is TGTGCCAGCAGCCCCGGTCGTCGGGGGTCACCCCTCCACTTT. Translation: CASSPGRRGSPLHF. The full variable domain, in which reference TRBV5-6 and TRBJ1-6 provide the parts outside the CDR3, is DAGVTQSPTHLIKTRGQQVTLRCSPKSGHDTVSWYQQALGQGPQFIFQYYEEEERQRGNFPDRFSGHQFPNYSSELNVNALLLGDSALYLCASSPGRRGSPLHFGNGTRLTVT.

The chain uses TRBV29-1 and TRBJ2-1, with D perhaps matching TRBD2 (6 bases). V dropped 8 bases and J dropped 8 bases, with 16 bases sitting between them. The CDR3 is made up of 12 amino acids. CDR1 is SQVTM and CDR2 is ANQGSEA in the germline V gene. CDR3 sequence: CSHPQGGHEQFF. CDR3 DNA sequence: TGCAGCCACCCCCAGGGAGGTCATGAGCAGTTCTTC.

The chain uses TRBV5-1 and TRBJ2-3; tentatively, D is TRBD1 or TRBD2 (5 bases each). The CDR3 loop spans 14 amino acids. Trimming left V 2 bases short and J 1 base short, with 8 bases between. Germline-derived CDR1 and CDR2 are SGHRS and YFSETQ. CDR3 nucleotide sequence: TGCGCCAGCAGCTTATTGGGGGGCACAGATACGCAGTATTTT. The encoded protein is CASSLLGGTDTQYF.

The chain employs TRBV6-2 or TRBV6-3 and TRBJ1-5; unclear D gene. With 3 bases removed from V and 0 bases from J, the gap between germline ends came to 3 bases. The CDR3 is made up of 13 amino acids. From germline, CDR1 is MNHEY and CDR2 SVGEGT. The CDR3 reads CASSYGSNQPQHF. The CDR3 DNA reads TGTGCCAGCAGTTATGGTAGCAATCAGCCCCAGCATTTT.

The chain carries TRBV12-3 or TRBV12-4 and TRBJ1-2, with 8 positions matching TRBD1. This CDR3 is 13 amino acids long. The V and J ends lost 3 bases and 13 bases, in that order; junction bases with no gene match: 10. The CDR3 nucleotides are TGTGCCAGCAGTTTCGGAACAGGGGGTTTTCGCACCTTC. Translated, it gives CASSFGTGGFRTF.

The rearrangement links TRBV2 to TRBJ2-2; 10 nucleotides agree with TRBD1. The junction had 6 bases not matched to a gene; V was cut back by 6 bases and J by 5 bases. Per the germline V gene, CDR1 is SNHLY and CDR2 is FYNNEI. The CDR3 extends over 15 amino acids. CDR3 coding DNA: TGTGCCAGCAGAGTGGGACAGGGGAAGACCGGGGAGCTGTTTTTT. Residues: CASRVGQGKTGELFF. The full variable domain, in which reference TRBV2 and TRBJ2-2 provide the parts outside the CDR3, is EPEVTQTPSHQVTQMGQEVILRCVPISNHLYFYWYRQILGQKVEFLVSFYNNEISEKSEIFDDQFSVERPDGSNFTLKIRSTKLEDSAMYFCASRVGQGKTGELFFGEGSRLTVL.

V usage is TRBV14 and J usage is TRBJ1-5; D ambiguous. This CDR3 contains 15 residues. Trimming stripped 4 bases from V and 4 bases from J, with 14 bases between. Germline loops: CDR1 SGHDN, CDR2 FVKESK. The CDR3 DNA sequence: TGTGCCAGCAGCCGAGGTGGGCTCGGGAATCAGCCCCAGCATTTT. This sequence encodes CASSRGGLGNQPQHF. Combining the CDR3 with reference TRBV14 and TRBJ1-5 gives the whole variable domain EAGVTQFPSHSVIEKGQTVTLRCDPISGHDNLYWYRRVMGKEIKFLLHFVKESKQDESGMPNNRFLAERTGGTYSTLKVQPAELEDSGVYFCASSRGGLGNQPQHFGDGTRLSIL.

The rearrangement links TRBV3-1 to TRBJ1-6; D is unclear. The germline gives CDR1 LGHDT, CDR2 YNNKEL (reference sequence). The CDR3 loop spans 14 amino acids. V was pared by 4 bases and J by 9 bases, with 13 bases between. The CDR3 DNA reads TGTGCCAGCAGCCCAGCACGATTGGGTTCACCCCTCCACTTT. This translates into CASSPARLGSPLHF.

The chain combines TRBV7-2 with TRBJ2-5, with 8 bases lining up with TRBD2. J was trimmed by 1 base and V by 0 bases; bases with no gene match: 7. CDR1 and CDR2 from the germline V gene are SGHTA and FQGNSA. There are 17 residues in the CDR3. CDR3 in DNA: TGTGCCAGCAGCTTAGCGAGGCTAGCGGGCGGCCAAGAGACCCAGTACTTC. The encoded protein is CASSLARLAGGQETQYF. The variable domain in full, with the rest retrieved from reference TRBV7-2 and TRBJ2-5, is GAGVSQSPSNKVTEKGKDVELRCDPISGHTALYWYRQSLGQGLEFLIYFQGNSAPDKSGLPSDRFSAERTGGSVSTLTIQRTQQEDSAVYLCASSLARLAGGQETQYFGPGTRLLVL.

V gene TRBV29-1 combines with J gene TRBJ1-1; TRBD1 aligns across 9 bases. With V trimmed by 3 bases and J by 4 bases, 9 bases remained unmatched. The CDR3 runs to 15 residues. Germline CDR1 and CDR2: SQVTM and ANQGSEA. The CDR3 coding sequence is TGCAGCGTTGAGTACAGGGGGCGGAGGATCACTGAAGCTTTCTTT. This gives the protein CSVEYRGRRITEAFF.

This rearrangement joins TRBV6-2 or TRBV6-3 to TRBJ1-5; TRBD1 matches 7 bases. CDR1 is MNHEY, CDR2 SVGEGT, per germline. The CDR3 is 17 residues long. Trimming took 3 bases from V and 2 from J; bases not matched to a gene: 10. The CDR3 nucleotides are TGTGCCAGCAGTTATCCCGTGACAGGGTTGGGCAATCAGCCCCAGCATTTT. Its translation: CASSYPVTGLGNQPQHF.

The chain employs TRBV5-1 and TRBJ2-3; weak D call: TRBD1 (7 bases). Trimming took off 1 base at V and 2 bases at J, with 14 bases between the two ends. CDR1 is SGHRS, CDR2 YFSETQ, per germline. CDR3 size: 16 residues. CDR3 in amino acids: CASSLFGRGATDTQYF. The CDR3, as DNA: TGCGCCAGCAGCTTGTTTGGCAGGGGGGCCACAGATACGCAGTATTTT. The entire variable domain, with the rest obtained from reference TRBV5-1 and TRBJ2-3, is as follows: KAGVTQTPRYLIKTRGQQVTLSCSPISGHRSVSWYQQTPGQGLQFLFEYFSETQRNKGNFPGRFSGRQFSNSRSEMNVSTLELGDSALYLCASSLFGRGATDTQYFGPGTRLTVL.

The chain joins TRBV30 to TRBJ2-4; weak D call: TRBD1 (5 bases). The CDR3 extends over 12 amino acids. Germline V gene data show CDR1 as GTSNPN and CDR2 as SVGIG (reference sequence). With 8 bases removed from V and 0 bases from J, the gap between germline ends came to 8 bases. CDR3 nucleotides: TGTGCCGCCAGGGAAGCCAAAAACATTCAGTACTTC. This translates into CAAREAKNIQYF.

The V and J genes are TRBV15 and TRBJ2-2, with 8 bases that match TRBD1. J lost 7 bases, V lost 9 bases, and 7 bases had no gene match. The CDR3 loop spans 13 amino acids. Germline CDR1 is LNHNV and CDR2 is YYDKDF (reference sequence). The CDR3 nucleotides are TGTGCCACTTACCGGACAGGGCGCGGGGAGCTGTTTTTT. Translating gives CATYRTGRGELFF.

Only one count was recorded for this clonotype. The chain has TRBV7-9 and TRBJ2-3; 10 nucleotides agree with TRBD1. Germline lookup yields CDR1 SEHNR and CDR2 FQNEAQ (reference sequence). This CDR3 spans 14 amino acids. The trim removed 7 bases at V and 3 bases at J, leaving 4 bases unmatched. The CDR3 loop reads CASNRDRGTDTQYF. In DNA, the CDR3 is TGTGCCAGCAACAGGGACAGGGGAACAGATACGCAGTATTTT.

V and J are TRBV29-1 and TRBJ2-5, with D possibly being TRBD2 (6 bases). This CDR3 has 14 residues. Germline CDR1 SQVTM, CDR2 ANQGSEA. The V end was cut by 6 bases, the J end by 2 bases, with 16 bases between. The CDR3 spells CSVGVPGTQETQYF. The CDR3 nucleotides read TGCAGCGTCGGTGTGCCGGGGACTCAAGAGACCCAGTACTTC.

This clonotype came up once. This chain links TRBV29-1 with TRBJ2-3; D is ambiguous. Between the trimmed V and J ends, which lost 4 bases and 0 bases, there was a span of 5 bases. This CDR3 has 12 amino acids. Germline lookup yields CDR1 SQVTM and CDR2 ANQGSEA. DNA of the CDR3: TGCAGCGTTGGGATCAGCACAGATACGCAGTATTTT. This gives the protein CSVGISTDTQYF.

This chain joins TRBV4-1 and TRBJ1-1; no clear D. Trimming left V 1 base short and J 12 bases short, with 15 bases between. The CDR3 consists of 13 residues. Per germline, CDR1 MGHRA and CDR2 YSYEKL. This CDR3 reads CASSQGQLPAPFF. For the CDR3, the DNA is TGCGCCAGCAGCCAAGGGCAACTTCCCGCCCCTTTCTTT.